This T cell receptor beta chain was obtained from a study of PD-L1 blockade in urothelial cancer. Turning to the study itself: At 3 weeks after treatment start (second dose) and again at 6 weeks, blood was analyzed. Peripheral blood specimens exhibited a median yield of roughly 140,000 T cells.

TCRdb keeps only in-frame clones here, not all; method: immunoSEQ multiplex PCR. The sample records about 19,000 clones, over 80% being singletons. Time point defined: peripheral blood 6 weeks after treatment start. Study-level results: By 3 weeks, tumor-associated blood clones had expanded more in durable-benefit patients.

With regard to this clone: The antigen is undetermined.

V shed 6 bases, J shed 5 bases, and the junction held 6 bases outside the gene matches. CDR3 length: 14 amino acids. CDR1 and CDR2 from the germline V gene are SGHRS and YFSETQ. The sequences come from PBMCs, collected around atezolizumab (anti-PD-L1) treatment. The TCR sequence derives from a man aged 50 or older with urothelial cancer. The chain couples TRBV5-1 to TRBJ1-4; 8 bases map to TRBD1. CDR3 sequence reads: CASTWTGPNEKLFF. The CDR3 DNA sequence: TGCGCCAGCACATGGACAGGGCCAAATGAAAAACTGTTTTTT.